This T cell receptor beta chain came from a study of graft-versus-host responses after intestinal transplantation. Study-wide points: Declining HvG levels early post-transplant were linked to peak circulating GvH clone levels. There were GvH clones found in recipient marrow, and some of them appeared first in ileum or blood.

Researchers processed graft tissue to release intraepithelial and lamina propria lymphocytes. Only in-frame clones appear in the TCRdb table, and some are missing; sequencing was by immunoSEQ multiplex PCR. The sample has about 37,000 clones; around 90% are singletons. Points on this clone: Its antigen remains unidentified.

Germline V lookup: CDR1 KGHSH, CDR2 LQKENI. Deletions cut 3 bases from V and 2 bases from J, with 7 bases between. The CDR3 length is 13 residues. The rearrangement joins TRBV18 to TRBJ2-5; D remains unclear. This specimen was ileum tissue, taken around seven months after intestinal transplant. The source of this sequence is a human patient who received an intestinal transplant, so some T cells may come from the graft donor. CDR3 sequence (DNA): TGTGCCAGCTCACCTATCGAACAAGAGACCCAGTACTTC. Protein product: CASSPIEQETQYF.